These T cell receptor beta chains were read from a single sample in a study of blood T cell repertoires in COVID-19. Clones were sequenced by immunoSEQ multiplex PCR, and TCRdb holds only the in-frame ones, with some missing. The table lists about 200,000 clones, about nine tenths of them singletons, with approximately 7% in the top ten. Source material: peripheral blood. The receptors here all came from a man in his forties with acute or convalescent COVID-19. Each CDR3 is given with its conserved first and last residue. A D gene is named only where the DNA matches it firmly. Where a row states a size, it is once, few, many or the class of an expanded clone; other rows omit it.

>NA|NA|TRBJ2-5|TRBV21-1
CASSKVRDRQETQYF
TGTGCCAGCAGCAAAGTAAGGGACAGACAAGAGACCCAGTACTTC
>TRBD2|NA|TRBJ2-1|TRBV3-1/TRBV3-2
CASSLRTSGGARNEQFF
TGTGCCAGCAGCCTCCGGACTAGCGGGGGGGCCAGGAATGAGCAGTTCTTC
>TRBD1|once|TRBJ1-2|TRBV7-8
CASSPRLPGTGGDGYTF
TGTGCCAGCAGCCCACGCCTTCCCGGGACAGGGGGCGATGGCTACACCTTC
>NA|once|TRBJ1-1|TRBV5-6
CASGLGRGMGNTEAFF
TGTGCCAGCGGATTGGGGAGAGGTATGGGGAACACTGAAGCTTTCTTT
>TRBD1|NA|TRBJ2-7|TRBV5-1
CASSLTVDRGLQYF
TGCGCCAGCAGCTTAACAGTCGACAGGGGCCTTCAGTACTTC
>TRBD1|once|TRBJ1-4|TRBV10-2
CASSETGGGEKLFF
TGCGCCAGCAGTGAGACAGGGGGCGGTGAAAAACTGTTTTTT
>NA|NA|TRBJ1-1|TRBV3-1/TRBV3-2
CASSQAGLEAFF
TGTGCCAGCAGCCAGGCAGGCCTTGAAGCTTTCTTT
>NA|NA|TRBJ1-2|TRBV6-5
CASSFARGGWGYGYTF
TGTGCCAGCAGTTTCGCACGGGGGGGATGGGGGTATGGCTACACCTTC
>TRBD2|NA|TRBJ2-7|TRBV3-1/TRBV3-2
CASSHTSGGPHYEQYF
TGTGCCAGCAGCCACACTAGCGGGGGGCCTCACTACGAGCAGTACTTC
>NA|NA|TRBJ1-1|TRBV28
CASSLLRTEAFF
TGTGCCAGCAGTTTGCTGAGGACTGAAGCTTTCTTT
>TRBD1|NA|TRBJ2-7|TRBV5-1
CASSLGQGAKYF
TGCGCCAGCAGCTTGGGACAGGGCGCTAAGTACTTC
>NA|NA|TRBJ1-2|TRBV19
CASSPFRPDTTYGYTF
TGTGCCAGTAGTCCCTTTCGTCCTGACACCACCTATGGCTACACCTTC
>TRBD1|few|TRBJ1-5|TRBV4-2
CASSQDDRGGQPQHF
TGTGCCAGCAGCCAAGATGACAGGGGGGGTCAGCCCCAGCATTTT
>NA|NA|TRBJ1-1|TRBV3-1/TRBV3-2
CASSQGREAFF
TGTGCCAGCAGCCAGGGGCGTGAAGCTTTCTTT
>NA|NA|TRBJ1-5|TRBV9
CASAKEARPNQPQHF
TGTGCCAGCGCGAAAGAGGCAAGGCCAAATCAGCCCCAGCATTTT
>NA|NA|TRBJ1-3|TRBV4-2
CASSQDIPGAGNTIYF
TGTGCCAGCAGCCAAGATATCCCCGGGGCTGGAAACACCATATATTTT
>NA|NA|TRBJ1-3|TRBV11-2
CASSSGIGGNTIYF
TGTGCCAGCAGCTCGGGAATTGGGGGAAACACCATATATTTT
>TRBD1|NA|TRBJ2-7|TRBV19
CASSIRQGFEEQYF
TGTGCCAGTAGTATTCGACAGGGGTTTGAGGAGCAGTACTTC
>NA|NA|TRBJ2-1|TRBV29-1
CSVDRSSYNEQFF
TGCAGCGTTGATCGGAGCTCCTACAATGAGCAGTTCTTC
>NA|NA|TRBJ1-3|TRBV15
CATSRWAGSGNTIYF
TGTGCCACCAGCAGGTGGGCAGGATCTGGAAACACCATATATTTT
>TRBD1|once|TRBJ2-2|TRBV6-6
CASSSRTGGRSGELFF
TGTGCCAGCAGTTCCAGGACAGGGGGCCGGTCCGGGGAGCTGTTTTTT
>TRBD2|NA|TRBJ2-2|TRBV3-1/TRBV3-2
CASSLWGGGNTGELFF
TGTGCCAGCAGCCTGTGGGGCGGGGGGAACACCGGGGAGCTGTTTTTT
>NA|NA|TRBJ1-2|TRBV7-2
CASSLSGGPYGYTF
TGTGCCAGCAGCTTAAGCGGGGGGCCCTATGGCTACACCTTC
>TRBD1|NA|TRBJ1-1|TRBV28
CASSLWGTGTTEAFF
TGTGCCAGCAGTTTATGGGGGACAGGGACCACTGAAGCTTTCTTT
>NA|NA|TRBJ2-2|TRBV19
CASSLTGYTGELFF
TGTGCCAGTAGTCTTACCGGGTACACCGGGGAGCTGTTTTTT
>TRBD2|once|TRBJ2-7|TRBV4-2
CASSQATSGTRHEQYF
TGTGCCAGCAGCCAAGCGACTAGCGGGACTCGACACGAGCAGTACTTC
>NA|NA|TRBJ2-7|TRBV6-2/TRBV6-3
CASSLDRTLYEQYF
TGTGCCAGCAGTTTGGACAGAACTCTATACGAGCAGTACTTC
>NA|few|TRBJ2-7|TRBV30
CAWNPGGRAHEQYF
TGTGCCTGGAACCCGGGCGGCAGGGCCCACGAGCAGTACTTC
>NA|few|TRBJ1-2|TRBV7-9
CASSSTTGWANYGYTF
TGTGCCAGCAGCTCAACCACAGGGTGGGCTAACTATGGCTACACCTTC
>NA|NA|TRBJ1-1|TRBV10-3
CAISEGQTNTEAFF
TGTGCCATCAGTGAGGGACAGACGAACACTGAAGCTTTCTTT
>NA|NA|TRBJ2-1|TRBV6-5
CASRAERYNEQFF
TGTGCCAGCAGGGCGGAACGGTACAATGAGCAGTTCTTC
>TRBD2|NA|TRBJ2-5|TRBV11-2
CASSLRLAGAQETQYF
TGTGCCAGCAGCCTCCGACTAGCGGGGGCACAAGAGACCCAGTACTTC
>NA|NA|TRBJ2-3|TRBV7-8
CASSSTGGGTDTQYF
TGTGCCAGCAGTTCCACCGGCGGGGGCACAGATACGCAGTATTTT
>NA|NA|TRBJ2-7|TRBV16
CASSQSAGGLTYEQYF
TGTGCCAGCAGCCAATCCGCCGGGGGATTGACATACGAGCAGTACTTC
>NA|NA|TRBJ2-5|TRBV5-1
CASSPTSGGDGKTQYF
TGCGCCAGCAGCCCCACCTCCGGCGGGGATGGGAAGACCCAGTACTTC
>NA|NA|TRBJ2-5|TRBV29-1
CSVRQVGETQYF
TGCAGCGTGCGACAGGTTGGGGAGACCCAGTACTTC
>TRBD1|once|TRBJ2-3|TRBV7-9
CASRPGSTGLTDTQYF
TGTGCCAGCAGACCAGGGTCGACAGGGCTCACAGATACGCAGTATTTT
>TRBD1|NA|TRBJ1-2|TRBV20-1
CSATDRGGYTF
TGCAGTGCTACAGACAGGGGCGGCTACACCTTC
>NA|NA|TRBJ1-1|TRBV7-9
CASSLGEVFNTEAFF
TGTGCCAGCAGCTTAGGAGAGGTGTTTAACACTGAAGCTTTCTTT
>NA|once|TRBJ1-3|TRBV25-1
CASSEPLGATGNTIYF
TGTGCCAGCAGTGAACCTTTGGGGGCAACTGGAAACACCATATATTTT
>NA|NA|TRBJ1-4|TRBV12-3/TRBV12-4
CASRTATNEKLFF
TGTGCCAGCAGGACAGCAACTAATGAAAAACTGTTTTTT
>NA|NA|TRBJ2-7|TRBV30
CAWSSGASSEQYF
TGTGCCTGGAGTTCAGGGGCGAGTTCCGAGCAGTACTTC
>TRBD2|NA|TRBJ2-1|TRBV11-2
CASSLDSPLAGEYNEQFF
TGTGCCAGCAGCTTAGATTCCCCACTAGCGGGGGAATACAATGAGCAGTTCTTC
>TRBD1|NA|TRBJ2-5|TRBV11-3
CASSRAGGGETQYF
TGTGCCAGCAGCCGCGCAGGGGGCGGTGAGACCCAGTACTTC
>NA|few|TRBJ1-5|TRBV7-2
CASSLFGSQPQHF
TGTGCCAGCAGCTTATTCGGGAGTCAGCCCCAGCATTTT
>TRBD2|once|TRBJ2-3|TRBV7-9
CASSSLSGGNTDTQYF
TGTGCCAGCAGCTCTCTATCGGGGGGAAACACAGATACGCAGTATTTT
>TRBD2|NA|TRBJ2-2|TRBV14
CASSQRASGKAGELFF
TGTGCCAGCAGCCAAAGGGCTAGCGGAAAGGCCGGGGAGCTGTTTTTT
>TRBD1|NA|TRBJ1-2|TRBV30
CAWSDWDREVANYGYTF
TGTGCCTGGAGTGACTGGGACAGGGAGGTAGCTAACTATGGCTACACCTTC
>TRBD1|NA|TRBJ2-7|TRBV5-1
CASSLAGQGMVEQYF
TGCGCCAGCAGCTTGGCTGGACAGGGTATGGTCGAGCAGTACTTC
>NA|NA|TRBJ1-5|TRBV19
CASSIGQPQHF
TGTGCCAGTAGTATTGGCCAGCCCCAGCATTTT
>NA|NA|TRBJ2-5|TRBV19
CASREELYQETQYF
TGTGCCTCAAGGGAGGAGTTGTACCAAGAGACCCAGTACTTC
>NA|NA|TRBJ2-3|TRBV11-2
CASSLDTTWSTDTQYF
TGTGCCAGCAGCTTAGATACGACGTGGAGTACAGATACGCAGTATTTT
>TRBD1|once|TRBJ2-5|TRBV18
CASSPTGGAETQYF
TGTGCCAGCTCGCCTACAGGGGGCGCGGAGACCCAGTACTTC
>NA|NA|TRBJ1-1|TRBV2
CSFGAMNTEAFF
TGTTCCTTCGGAGCTATGAACACTGAAGCTTTCTTT